This T cell receptor (beta chain) originates from a study of a mutant IDH1 vaccine in newly diagnosed glioma. About the research overall: Treated patients comprised about 60% males and around 40% females, mean age roughly 40 years. Patients previously underwent radiotherapy, temozolomide, or both, and most underwent both.

Data came from immunoSEQ multiplex PCR; TCRdb stores just in-frame clones and leaves some out. The data contain 75,000 to 100,000 clones, about 90% of them singletons. The J segment lost 4 bases and the V segment lost 9 bases, leaving 3 bases of the junction unmatched. The germline V gene has CDR1 MNHNS and CDR2 SASEGT. This CDR3 is 13 amino acids long. Time point specified: baseline, week 1 (first vaccination visit). Specified treatment: pre-vaccination baseline after standard-of-care therapy. Tumors from donors were new WHO grade 3 or 4 IDH1-mutant astrocytomas with ATRX loss. The chain combines TRBV6-1 with TRBJ2-5; 12 bases are shared with TRBD2. The receptor's source is a woman between 50 and 59 years old with glioma. The sample was PBMCs, taken from a glioma patient treated with radiotherapy, temozolomide or both. DNA for the CDR3: TGTGCCAGTCCTAGCGGGAGGGCAGAGACCCAGTACTTC. Its protein product is CASPSGRAETQYF.